These 25 T cell receptor beta chains came from one sample sequenced in a study of T cells in Graves' hyperthyroidism and ophthalmopathy. Template material for amplifying TCR beta CDR3 regions consisted of RNA transcripts. HTBI primers were the set used in a first-round RT-PCR of the TCR CDR3. TCRdb ran MiXCR on the multiplex PCR reads and lists one entry per CDR3 protein. The repertoire holds about 400,000 distinct CDR3 sequences, with 15% as singletons. The sequenced sample consisted of blood. The receptors shown here come from a woman between 25 and 40 years old with Graves' hyperthyroidism.

In this sample, this clonotype turned up many times. This chain joins TRBV5-1 and TRBJ1-1, with 7 nucleotides matching TRBD1. Germline V gene sequence: CDR1 SGHRS, CDR2 YFSETQ. V shed 4 bases and J 4 bases; nucleotides not matched to a gene: 10. The CDR3 contains 15 residues. CDR3 bases: TGCGCCAGCAGCCGGACTACAGGGGATAGCACTGAAGCTTTCTTT. Encoded protein: CASSRTTGDSTEAFF.

This clonotype was picked up many times. The rearrangement uses TRBV11-3 and TRBJ2-3, with no clear D. The germline V and J ends were trimmed by 0 bases and 2 bases, with 18 bases remaining between them. Per the germline V gene, CDR1 is SGHNT and CDR2 is YENEEA. The CDR3 has 18 amino acids. CDR3: CASSLDRITKETTDTQYF. The CDR3 DNA reads as TGTGCCAGCAGCTTAGATCGCATAACAAAAGAGACCACAGATACGCAGTATTTT.

V and J are TRBV5-5 and TRBJ2-5; D gene unclear. CDR3 length equals 14 residues. CDR1 and CDR2 from the germline V gene are SGHKS and YYEKEE (reference sequence). Trimming pared 1 base from V and 3 bases from J, leaving 10 bases between. The CDR3 protein is CASSLLGIEETQYF. CDR3 DNA sequence: TGTGCCAGCAGCTTGCTTGGGATAGAAGAGACCCAGTACTTC.

This clonotype came up many times. V gene TRBV6-1 combines with J gene TRBJ1-5; perhaps TRBD1 as D (5 bases). This CDR3 is built from 15 residues. V was shortened by 8 bases and J by 0 bases, with 14 bases between the two germline ends. The germline gives CDR1 MNHNS, CDR2 SASEGT. CDR3 in DNA: TGTGCCAGCCGGCTCGGGGCGGATAGCAATCAGCCCCAGCATTTT. Its protein is CASRLGADSNQPQHF.

This chain links TRBV28 with TRBJ2-3, with 9 bases matching TRBD2. Germline V lookup: CDR1 MDHEN, CDR2 SYDVKM. This CDR3 is 15 amino acids long. V shed 6 bases, J shed 4 bases, and the junction held 8 bases outside the gene matches. Here the CDR3 reads CASRGAGGGPDTQYF. DNA for the CDR3: TGTGCCAGCAGGGGAGCGGGAGGCGGCCCAGATACGCAGTATTTT.

This clonotype was seen ten or more times. The J gene is TRBJ2-7, the V gene TRBV20-1; D is perhaps TRBD1 or TRBD2 (6 bases each). The CDR3 contains 15 residues. From germline, CDR1 is DFQATT and CDR2 SNEGSKA (reference sequence). The V end was cut by 0 bases, the J end by 2 bases, with 14 bases between. The CDR3, as DNA: TGCAGTGCTAGAGATCTAGAGGGGGGTGCCTACGAGCAGTACTTC. Protein product: CSARDLEGGAYEQYF.

This clonotype was seen repeatedly, ten times or more. The V gene is TRBV28, the J gene TRBJ2-7, with 12 bases that match TRBD2. This CDR3 is built from 16 residues. CDR1 MDHEN and CDR2 SYDVKM come from the germline V gene. V was clipped by 6 bases and J by 3 bases; unmatched bases: 9. The DNA for the CDR3 is TGTGCCAGCAGCCCTCCCAGGACTAGCGGGAACTACGAGCAGTACTTC. Its protein is CASSPPRTSGNYEQYF. The complete variable domain, with remaining parts taken from reference TRBV28 and TRBJ2-7, reads DVKVTQSSRYLVKRTGEKVFLECVQDMDHENMFWYRQDPGLGLRLIYFSYDVKMKEKGDIPEGYSVSREKKERFSLILESASTNQTSMYLCASSPPRTSGNYEQYFGPGTRLTVT.

Many counts were recorded for this clonotype. The rearrangement uses TRBV7-9 and TRBJ2-7; D remains unclear. There are 11 residues in the CDR3. Germline CDR1 is SEHNR and CDR2 is FQNEAQ (reference sequence). V lost 6 bases, J lost 2 bases, and 5 bases lay in between. The DNA for the CDR3 is TGTGCCAGCAGTCCAACCTACGAGCAGTACTTC. It is translated as CASSPTYEQYF.

This clonotype was recorded a few times. This chain uses TRBV5-1 with TRBJ2-1; 13 nucleotides agree with TRBD2. The germline V gene has CDR1 SGHRS and CDR2 YFSETQ. V lost 4 bases, J lost 9 bases, and 7 bases stayed unmatched. The CDR3 spans 15 residues. CDR3 DNA sequence: TGCGCCAGCAGCCCAGGGACTAGCGGGACAAGTGAGCAGTTCTTC. It is translated as CASSPGTSGTSEQFF.

About this clonotype: A much bigger clone sits one base away, suggesting this may be a read error. The J gene is TRBJ2-5, the V gene TRBV30; D perhaps matches TRBD2 (5 bases). From germline, CDR1 is GTSNPN and CDR2 SVGIG (reference sequence). The CDR3 sequence is 12 residues long. The CDR3 DNA reads as TGTGCCTGGAGCAAGCGGCAAGAGGCCCAGTACTTC. This encodes CAWSKRQEAQYF.

CDR3 amino acids: CASSFPGTSGRWSDTQYF. The CDR3 DNA follows: TGTGCCAGCAGCTTTCCCGGGACTAGCGGGAGATGGTCAGATACGCAGTATTTT. The V call is TRBV7-9, the J call TRBJ2-3; 14 bases are shared with TRBD2. The CDR3 sequence is 18 residues long. Trimming cost V 3 bases and J 4 bases; bases outside gene matches: 9. Germline lookup yields CDR1 SEHNR and CDR2 FQNEAQ (reference sequence).

This clonotype was counted only a few times. This rearrangement joins TRBV29-1 to TRBJ2-2; D gene unclear. Germline CDR1 is SQVTM and CDR2 is ANQGSEA. Trimming removed 1 base from V and 8 bases from J, with 8 bases in between. This CDR3 region has 12 residues. The CDR3 region is CSVEAYLGELFF. The CDR3 DNA reads as TGCAGCGTTGAAGCATATCTGGGGGAGCTGTTTTTT.

This clonotype was observed at least ten times. J is TRBJ1-1 and V is TRBV5-6, with 8 bases identical to TRBD1. Germline CDR1 and CDR2: SGHDT and YYEEEE. V trimming: 5 bases; J trimming: 1 base; junction bases outside the gene matches: 4. This CDR3 has 14 amino acids. This CDR3 is CASSYDRGNTEAFF. CDR3 DNA: TGTGCCAGCAGTTACGACAGGGGGAACACTGAAGCTTTCTTT.

The chain has TRBV20-1 and TRBJ2-4, with D perhaps TRBD1 or TRBD2 (7 bases each). The CDR3 is 13 amino acids. Germline V gene data show CDR1 as DFQATT and CDR2 as SNEGSKA (reference sequence). The V gene lost 1 base and the J gene lost 8 bases, with 12 bases spanning the gap. DNA of the CDR3: TGCAGTGCTAGAGTGCCAGGGGGGGACATTCAGTACTTC. Translated, it gives CSARVPGGDIQYF.

The table lists this clonotype with a few counts. The chain links TRBV5-5 to TRBJ2-1; a weak D match, TRBD2 (5 bases). This CDR3 is built from 15 residues. V was shortened by 7 bases and J by 7 bases, with 21 bases between the two germline ends. Germline lookup yields CDR1 SGHKS and CDR2 YYEKEE (reference sequence). CDR3 sequence: CASQVSTGRKNEQFF. The CDR3 DNA follows: TGTGCCAGCCAGGTATCGACGGGAAGAAAAAATGAGCAGTTCTTC.

This clonotype was counted many times. The CDR3 reads CASSFLTYNEQFF. CDR3 DNA sequence: TGTGCCAGCAGCTTCTTGACTTACAATGAGCAGTTCTTC. The rearrangement joins TRBV11-2 to TRBJ2-1; D not certain. Germline V gene data show CDR1 as SGHAT and CDR2 as FQNNGV. Trimming left V 3 bases short and J 4 bases short, with 7 bases between. The CDR3 runs to 13 residues. The whole variable domain, remainder taken from reference TRBV11-2 and TRBJ2-1, is EAGVAQSPRYKIIEKRQSVAFWCNPISGHATLYWYQQILGQGPKLLIQFQNNGVVDDSQLPKDRFSAERLKGVDSTLKIQPAKLEDSAVYLCASSFLTYNEQFFGPGTRLTVL.

This clonotype came up many times. The chain links TRBV3-1 to TRBJ1-1; D remains unclear. CDR1 and CDR2 from the germline V gene are LGHDT and YNNKEL (reference sequence). The CDR3 is 16 amino acids. Trimming took off 2 bases at V and 1 base at J, with 14 bases between the two ends. Here the CDR3 reads CASSQTLGTGNTEAFF. CDR3 bases: TGTGCCAGCAGCCAAACACTAGGTACCGGGAACACTGAAGCTTTCTTT.

The J gene is TRBJ1-1, the V gene TRBV10-3; TRBD1 agrees at 8 bases. Germline V gene data show CDR1 as ENHRY and CDR2 as SYGVKD. The J segment lost 4 bases and the V segment lost 6 bases, leaving 7 bases of the junction unmatched. This CDR3 is 14 amino acids long. The CDR3, as DNA: TGTGCCATCAGGACACAGGGGGGAGGCACTGAAGCTTTCTTT. Translation gives CAIRTQGGGTEAFF.

The chain carries TRBV9 and TRBJ2-1; 8 positions agree with TRBD2. V shed 7 bases, J shed 6 bases, and the junction held 6 bases outside the gene matches. Looked up from germline, CDR1 is SGDLS and CDR2 is YYNGEE. This CDR3 is 13 amino acids long. Written as DNA, the CDR3 is TGTGCCAGCCGGGGACTAGGGATCAATGAGCAGTTCTTC. It codes for CASRGLGINEQFF.

Only a few counts were recorded for this clonotype. The chain recombines TRBV5-4 with TRBJ1-1; the match to TRBD1 covers 7 bases. V lost 4 bases to trimming and J lost 6 bases; unmatched junction nucleotides: 6. Germline V gene sequence: CDR1 SGHNT, CDR2 YYREEE (reference sequence). The CDR3 length is 13 residues. DNA of the CDR3: TGTGCCAGCAGCCTTACAGGGGCCCCTGAAGCTTTCTTT. It translates to CASSLTGAPEAFF.

This chain links TRBV19 with TRBJ2-1; 11 bases are shared with TRBD2. CDR3 length: 16 amino acids. The J segment lost 6 bases and the V segment lost 7 bases, leaving 11 bases of the junction unmatched. Germline CDR1 is LNHDA and CDR2 is SQIVND (reference sequence). CDR3 region: CASTPGLAEWGNEQFF. The CDR3 DNA follows: TGTGCCAGTACCCCGGGACTAGCGGAATGGGGCAATGAGCAGTTCTTC.

This clonotype came up many times. This sequence joins TRBV18 and TRBJ2-1, with 7 bases that match TRBD2. V lost 2 bases to trimming and J lost 7 bases; unmatched junction nucleotides: 5. The germline V gene encodes CDR1 KGHSH and CDR2 LQKENI. The CDR3 is 14 amino acids. The CDR3 is CASSPSGLGNEQFF. DNA of the CDR3: TGTGCCAGCTCACCATCAGGACTAGGGAATGAGCAGTTCTTC.

The chain links TRBV4-1 to TRBJ2-2; no clear D. The germline V gene has CDR1 MGHRA and CDR2 YSYEKL. The CDR3 sequence is 14 residues long. V was cut by 0 bases and J by 5 bases, with 7 bases left in between. The CDR3 spells CASSQDEGTGELFF. The CDR3 bases are TGCGCCAGCAGCCAAGATGAAGGAACCGGGGAGCTGTTTTTT.

This clonotype was observed a handful of times. This CDR3 reads CASSFVVKSYEQYF. The CDR3 DNA is TGTGCCAGCAGTTTTGTGGTCAAGTCCTACGAGCAGTACTTC. The J gene is TRBJ2-7, the V gene TRBV28, with D hard to call. Per the germline V gene, CDR1 is MDHEN and CDR2 is SYDVKM. The CDR3 length is 14 residues. Trimming took off 3 bases at V and 1 base at J, with 10 bases between the two ends.

This chain connects TRBV19 to TRBJ2-1, with D perhaps matching TRBD1 (5 bases). V was trimmed by 2 bases and J by 4 bases, leaving 12 bases between them. Per the germline V gene, CDR1 is LNHDA and CDR2 is SQIVND (reference sequence). This CDR3 is built from 15 residues. CDR3 protein: CASSILSTGYNEQFF. The CDR3 DNA sequence: TGTGCCAGTAGTATACTATCTACAGGTTACAATGAGCAGTTCTTC.